This T cell receptor beta chain was profiled in a study of cytomegalovirus exposure and HLA in healthy donors. The study's findings and limits: Rates of TCR association differed by HLA locus in a later analysis, with DRB1 highest and HLA-C lowest. TCR beta sequences reportedly predicted most subjects' HLA-A and HLA-B alleles accurately. Sequencing probably produced one cluster of sequence variants that were highly shared.

This clone was detected once. Its antigen is currently unknown. The PCR ran on 60 Vbeta and 13 Jbeta primers. TCRdb's copy holds only in-frame clones and misses some; the assay was immunoSEQ multiplex PCR. The sample consists of 43,000 or so clones, roughly 77% of them appearing once. This TCR derives from a man younger than 40 in good health and CMV-seronegative. Sequencing used PBMCs.

The CDR3 coding sequence is TGTGCCAGCAGCAACCGACAGGGCGGTCAGCCCCAGCATTTT. This translates into CASSNRQGGQPQHF. The V call is TRBV7-2, the J call TRBJ1-5, with 7 bases aligning to TRBD1. The germline gives CDR1 SGHTA, CDR2 FQGNSA. J lost 6 bases, V lost 5 bases, and 7 bases had no gene match. The length of the CDR3 is 14 residues.